This passage covers 25 T cell receptor beta chains from one sample sequenced in a study of blood T cell repertoires in COVID-19. Repertoires were generated with immunoSEQ multiplex PCR, while TCRdb's copy carries only in-frame clones and drops some. The sample comprises about 100,000 clones, around nine tenths of which are singletons, and about 3% rests with the top ten. Sequenced input: peripheral blood. These receptors all stem from a man aged 45 to 65 with active or convalescent COVID-19.

V usage is TRBV18 and J usage is TRBJ2-3; the match to TRBD2 covers 10 bases. The CDR3 length is 18 residues. V shed 3 bases, J shed 0 bases, and the junction held 9 bases outside the gene matches. CDR1 is KGHSH, CDR2 LQKENI, per germline. For the CDR3, the DNA is TGTGCCAGCTCACCCCGGGGTAGCGGGGGGTCTAGCACAGATACGCAGTATTTT. Protein sequence: CASSPRGSGGSSTDTQYF.

The chain uses TRBV9 and TRBJ1-2; 8 positions agree with TRBD1. J gave up 2 bases and V 0 bases, and 0 bases lay outside the gene matches. The CDR3 has 14 amino acids. The germline V gene has CDR1 SGDLS and CDR2 YYNGEE. CDR3 residues: CASSVGQGNYGYTF. The CDR3 DNA reads as TGTGCCAGCAGCGTAGGACAGGGGAACTATGGCTACACCTTC.

This rearrangement joins TRBV5-1 to TRBJ1-4, with a weak D call TRBD1 (6 bases). The CDR3 has 15 residues. Trimming removed 2 bases at V and 5 bases at J, with 13 bases between. The germline CDR1 and CDR2 sequences are SGHRS and YFSETQ. The CDR3 spells CASSLSGALNEKLFF. In nucleotides, the CDR3 is TGCGCCAGCAGCTTATCAGGGGCCTTAAATGAAAAACTGTTTTTT.

CDR3 in DNA: TGTGCCAGCACCCTGGACAGGGTTCCGTTCTTC. It translates to CASTLDRVPFF. V gene TRBV2 combines with J gene TRBJ2-1; TRBD1 matches at 8 bases. Losses at the gene ends were 7 bases for V and 15 bases for J; bases not matched to a gene: 8. Looked up from germline, CDR1 is SNHLY and CDR2 is FYNNEI. This CDR3 has 11 residues.

CDR3 residues: CATSRDFGTSGAEQFF. The CDR3 DNA reads TGTGCCACCAGCAGAGATTTTGGGACTAGCGGGGCTGAGCAGTTCTTC. V usage is TRBV15 and J usage is TRBJ2-1, with 13 nucleotides matching TRBD2. Germline assignment: CDR1 LNHNV and CDR2 YYDKDF (reference sequence). This CDR3 has 16 residues. V trimming: 0 bases; J trimming: 9 bases; junction bases outside the gene matches: 5.

In its sample, this clone was seen once. The chain is built from TRBV28 and TRBJ2-5; D is unresolved. Germline V gene lookup returns CDR1 MDHEN and CDR2 SYDVKM. The CDR3 extends over 13 amino acids. V gave up 3 bases and J gave up 2 bases, with 7 bases separating them. The CDR3 sequence: CASSLNGQETQYF. The CDR3 coding sequence is TGTGCCAGCAGTTTGAACGGGCAAGAGACCCAGTACTTC.

This clone was counted only a few times. This rearrangement joins TRBV11-3 to TRBJ2-7; TRBD1 matches 8 bases. Germline V CDR1 and CDR2: SGHNT, YENEEA. The CDR3 extends over 15 amino acids. Losses at the gene ends were 3 bases for V and 0 bases for J; bases not matched to a gene: 4. CDR3 loop: CASSLDRESSYEQYV. In DNA form, the CDR3 reads TGTGCCAGCAGCTTGGACAGGGAGAGCTCCTACGAGCAGTACGTC.

The V call is TRBV18, the J call TRBJ1-3; a possible D gene is TRBD1 (6 bases). V was trimmed by 2 bases and J by 2 bases, leaving 10 bases between them. The CDR3 has 15 amino acids. Germline V CDR1 and CDR2: KGHSH, LQKENI. CDR3 nucleotide sequence: TGTGCCAGCTCACCAAGTCAGGGGACTGGAAACACCATATATTTT. Amino acids: CASSPSQGTGNTIYF.

The CDR3 DNA follows: TGTGCCAGCAGTGACGGAAGGGGGGGGACCGGGGAGCTGTTTTTT. This codes for CASSDGRGGTGELFF. The chain employs TRBV2 and TRBJ2-2, with D possibly being TRBD2 (7 bases). CDR3 length: 15 amino acids. Trimming removed 3 bases at V and 5 bases at J, with 13 bases between. CDR1 is SNHLY, CDR2 FYNNEI, per germline.

V gene TRBV3-1 (or the pseudogene TRBV3-2) combines with J gene TRBJ2-7; 7 nucleotides match TRBD2. Germline CDR1 and CDR2: LGHDT and YNNKEL (reference sequence). Unmatched junction bases numbered 6, after V lost 8 bases and J lost 2 bases. This CDR3 is 13 amino acids long. The CDR3 DNA follows: TGTGCCAGCGCTCGACGGGGGGCCTACGAGCAGTACTTC. Translating gives CASARRGAYEQYF.

The chain joins TRBV6-5 to TRBJ1-6; TRBD1 agrees at 11 bases. The germline gives CDR1 MNHEY, CDR2 SVGAGI. This CDR3 is 15 amino acids long. After removal of 5 bases from V and 8 bases from J, the junction contained 5 bases not matched to a gene. CDR3 region: CASSPGTGGYSPLHF. The CDR3 DNA follows: TGTGCCAGCAGTCCTGGGACAGGGGGTTATTCACCCCTCCACTTT.

The chain is built from TRBV13 and TRBJ2-3; 10 bases agree with TRBD2. The V gene's germline CDR1 is PRHDT and CDR2 FYEKMQ (reference sequence). This CDR3 spans 18 amino acids. Losses at the gene ends were 5 bases for V and 5 bases for J; bases not matched to a gene: 16. The CDR3 region is CASSLTPSGGLVVDTQYF. The CDR3 DNA is TGTGCCAGCAGCCTCACCCCTAGCGGGGGCCTTGTGGTAGATACGCAGTATTTT.

The CDR3 spells CASSYSGGGNQPQHF. For the CDR3, the DNA is TGTGCCAGCAGTTACTCGGGAGGGGGCAATCAGCCCCAGCATTTT. V usage is TRBV6-2 or TRBV6-3 and J usage is TRBJ1-5, with a tentative D call TRBD1 (5 bases). Germline CDR1 is MNHEY and CDR2 is SVGEGT. CDR3 length: 15 amino acids. V was shortened by 0 bases and J by 2 bases, with 8 bases between the two germline ends.

The CDR3 loop is CARSSDRAREKLFF. DNA for the CDR3: TGTGCCAGAAGCTCCGACAGGGCGCGAGAAAAACTGTTTTTT. The chain carries TRBV5-3 and TRBJ1-4; 7 bases fit TRBD1. TRBV5-3 is noted as an ORF with a role that remains uncertain. The CDR3 runs to 14 residues. V lost 3 bases to trimming and J lost 8 bases; unmatched junction nucleotides: 7.

The chain recombines TRBV5-1 with TRBJ1-3, with D possibly being TRBD1 (6 bases). Germline V CDR1 and CDR2: SGHRS, YFSETQ. CDR3 size: 16 residues. Trimming stripped 4 bases from V and 3 bases from J, with 17 bases between. CDR3 loop: CASSPRTASDGNTIYF. The CDR3 region has the DNA TGCGCCAGCAGCCCTAGGACAGCGTCGGATGGAAACACCATATATTTT.

V gene TRBV10-1 combines with J gene TRBJ1-3, with 8 positions matching TRBD1. CDR1 is WNHNN and CDR2 is SYGVQD in the germline V gene (reference sequence). With 2 bases clipped from V and 2 bases from J, the junction kept 2 bases outside the gene matches. The CDR3 is made up of 15 amino acids. CDR3 DNA: TGCGCCAGCAGTGAGGGCAGGGGGCCTGGAAACACCATATATTTT. Protein product: CASSEGRGPGNTIYF.

The chain joins TRBV7-2 to TRBJ2-5, with a possible D match to TRBD2 (6 bases). The CDR3 loop spans 13 amino acids. V was trimmed by 2 bases and J by 9 bases, leaving 13 bases between them. Germline CDR1 SGHTA, CDR2 FQGNSA. The CDR3 region is CASSLRLQRAQYF. Here the CDR3 DNA reads TGTGCCAGCAGCTTACGACTACAGCGGGCCCAGTACTTC. Full variable domain (remainder filled in from reference TRBV7-2 and TRBJ2-5): GAGVSQSPSNKVTEKGKDVELRCDPISGHTALYWYRQSLGQGLEFLIYFQGNSAPDKSGLPSDRFSAERTGGSVSTLTIQRTQQEDSAVYLCASSLRLQRAQYFGPGTRLLVL.

The chain combines TRBV19 with TRBJ1-5; a weak D match, TRBD1 (6 bases). Germline V gene data show CDR1 as LNHDA and CDR2 as SQIVND (reference sequence). V gave up 9 bases and J gave up 5 bases, with 17 bases separating them. This CDR3 is 14 amino acids long. In nucleotides, the CDR3 is TGTGCCAGCAGGGGCCCCGCAGCGGATCAGCCCCAGCATTTT. Its protein product is CASRGPAADQPQHF.

The chain has TRBV7-9 and TRBJ2-1; 7 bases are shared with TRBD1. Trimming removed 2 bases from V and 6 bases from J; junction bases left unmatched: 4. CDR1 and CDR2 (germline): SEHNR, FQNEAQ (reference sequence). The CDR3 contains 14 residues. The CDR3 protein is CASSLMGQSNEQFF. Written as DNA, the CDR3 is TGTGCCAGCAGCTTAATGGGACAGAGCAATGAGCAGTTCTTC.

This chain connects TRBV2 to TRBJ1-6, with 9 bases that match TRBD1. V dropped 0 bases and J dropped 9; count of bases not matched to a gene: 6. The CDR3 has 16 amino acids. The germline gives CDR1 SNHLY, CDR2 FYNNEI. Written as DNA, the CDR3 is TGTGCCAGCAGTGAAGCGCTCGGGACAGGGACTTCACCCCTCCACTTT. Translated, it gives CASSEALGTGTSPLHF.

This rearrangement joins TRBV5-8 to TRBJ2-7, with D perhaps matching TRBD1 (5 bases). CDR1 SGHTS and CDR2 YDEGEE come from the germline V gene. Deletions cut 0 bases from V and 0 bases from J, with 7 bases between. This CDR3 has 14 amino acids. The CDR3 nucleotides read TGTGCCAGCAGCTTGGGACAGTACTCCTACGAGCAGTACTTC. Amino acids: CASSLGQYSYEQYF. The variable domain in full, completed from reference TRBV5-8 and TRBJ2-7, reads EAGVTQSPTHLIKTRGQQATLRCSPISGHTSVYWYQQALGLGLQFLLWYDEGEERNRGNFPPRFSGRQFPNYSSELNVNALELEDSALYLCASSLGQYSYEQYFGPGTRLTVT.

The chain couples TRBV12-3 or TRBV12-4 to TRBJ1-5; 7 bases fit TRBD1. There are 13 residues in the CDR3. Trimming cost V 6 bases and J 5 bases; bases outside gene matches: 4. CDR3 sequence reads: CASRFDRDQPQHF. The CDR3 coding sequence is TGTGCCAGCAGATTTGACAGGGATCAGCCCCAGCATTTT.

The chain combines TRBV24-1 with TRBJ2-3; 10 bases are a match to TRBD1. This CDR3 comprises 15 residues. Trimming cost V 7 bases and J 2 bases; bases outside gene matches: 5. From germline, CDR1 is KGHDR and CDR2 SFDVKD. The CDR3 spells CATSTGQGYTDTQYF. CDR3 in DNA: TGTGCCACCAGCACGGGACAGGGGTACACAGATACGCAGTATTTT.

V usage is TRBV27 and J usage is TRBJ1-1, with no clear D. The CDR3 extends over 14 amino acids. Trimming left V 5 bases short and J 5 bases short, with 15 bases between. Germline V gives CDR1 MNHEY, CDR2 SMNVEV (reference sequence). Here the CDR3 reads CASSPRQLITEAFF. The CDR3 nucleotides are TGTGCCAGCAGTCCAAGACAACTGATAACTGAAGCTTTCTTT.

The chain is built from TRBV6-2 or TRBV6-3 and TRBJ1-4; D might be TRBD1 (5 bases). Germline CDR1 reads MNHEY; CDR2 reads SVGEGT. Deletions cut 6 bases from V and 0 bases from J, with 14 bases between. The length of the CDR3 is 16 residues. The CDR3 nucleotides read TGTGCCAGCAGCAACCGACAGTTAGCAACTAATGAAAAACTGTTTTTT. Its protein product is CASSNRQLATNEKLFF.